The 20 T cell receptor beta chains in this list originate from one sample, sequenced in a study of molecular identifiers for immune sequencing clone quantification. TCRdb fed the PCR reads into MiXCR, producing one record per CDR3 protein. This table has over 600,000 distinct CDR3 sequences, about 20% appearing once. Sequencing input: naive CD8+ T cells from blood, with Jurkat cell RNA spiked in. Subset denoted: FACS-sorted CD8+CD4-CCR7+CD45RA+ naive T cells. The source of these receptors is a human donor in good health. Some libraries in this study had Jurkat cell RNA spiked in.

With regard to this clonotype: Possible read error: a much larger clone is one base away. The chain recombines TRBV4-3 with TRBJ1-1; 7 positions agree with TRBD1. This CDR3 is 14 amino acids long. The V gene's germline CDR1 is LGHNA and CDR2 YSLEER. Trimming at V came to 4 bases and at J to 6 bases, leaving 8 bases not matched to a gene. The DNA of the CDR3 is TGCGCCAGCAGCCTTGACAGGGAGGGAGCTGAAGCTTTCTTT. It yields the protein CASSLDREGAEAFF.

This clonotype was picked up many times. The chain employs TRBV5-1 and TRBJ2-3; 10 nucleotides agree with TRBD2. Germline trimming cut 3 bases from V and 2 bases from J; bases unmatched to any gene: 9. Germline V lookup: CDR1 SGHRS, CDR2 YFSETQ. This CDR3 is 17 amino acids long. The CDR3 nucleotides are TGCGCCAGCAGCTCCGCACTAGCGGGGTATCTCACAGATACGCAGTATTTT. It yields the protein CASSSALAGYLTDTQYF.

The table lists this clonotype with many counts. The V and J genes are TRBV20-1 and TRBJ2-1; 10 bases agree with TRBD2. V lost 1 base to trimming and J lost 2 bases; unmatched junction nucleotides: 14. Germline V CDR1 and CDR2: DFQATT, SNEGSKA (reference sequence). The CDR3 has 19 residues. The CDR3 spells CSARVPSGGADDPYNEQFF. CDR3 DNA sequence: TGCAGTGCTAGAGTTCCTAGCGGGGGAGCGGACGATCCCTACAATGAGCAGTTCTTC.

This clonotype was seen ten or more times. The chain employs TRBV2 and TRBJ2-3; TRBD1 might be the D (6 bases). The CDR3 spans 18 residues. CDR1 and CDR2 (germline): SNHLY, FYNNEI. Trimming removed 8 bases at V and 1 base at J, with 25 bases between. The CDR3 coding sequence is TGTGCCAGCCAGGGGATTGGACTCTCAATCTCGGGCACAGATACGCAGTATTTT. It translates to CASQGIGLSISGTDTQYF.

This clonotype has at least ten counts. The chain joins TRBV6-2 or TRBV6-3 to TRBJ1-1; TRBD1 is a possible D gene (5 bases). The CDR3 consists of 13 residues. Germline loops: CDR1 MNHEY, CDR2 SVGEGT. Trimming cost V 2 bases and J 11 bases, with 15 bases left between them. CDR3 coding DNA: TGTGCCAGCAGTTACGACCCAGGGTCGGGGGCTTTCTTT. Translation gives CASSYDPGSGAFF.

Ten or more counts support this clonotype. The genes are TRBV5-8 and TRBJ1-2; D perhaps matches TRBD1 (5 bases). Germline V lookup: CDR1 SGHTS, CDR2 YDEGEE. This CDR3 comprises 14 residues. Trimming left V 0 bases short and J 3 bases short, with 9 bases between. The DNA of the CDR3 is TGTGCCAGCAGCTTGGGACAGAACTACTATGGCTACACCTTC. Protein product: CASSLGQNYYGYTF.

This clonotype has ten or more counts. The chain has TRBV7-2 and TRBJ2-7, with a tentative D call TRBD2 (6 bases). V lost 3 bases, J lost 4 bases, and 13 bases lay in between. CDR1 SGHTA and CDR2 FQGNSA come from the germline V gene. There are 14 residues in the CDR3. The CDR3 sequence: CASSLGGSGYEQYF. As DNA, the CDR3 is TGTGCCAGCAGCTTGGGGGGTTCCGGTTACGAGCAGTACTTC.

This clonotype was observed many times. The chain combines TRBV12-3 or TRBV12-4 with TRBJ2-3; D might be TRBD1 (5 bases). V was pared by 5 bases and J by 5 bases, with 8 bases between. The CDR3 length is 12 residues. This CDR3 is CASSTQGDTQYF. DNA for the CDR3: TGTGCCAGCAGTACCCAGGGAGATACGCAGTATTTT.

Comment on this clonotype: Given a much more abundant clone one base away, this may be a read error. The rearrangement links TRBV3-1 to TRBJ2-7; no firm D call. CDR1 is LGHDT and CDR2 is YNNKEL in the germline V gene (reference sequence). The CDR3 has 13 residues. DNA of the CDR3: TGTGCCAGCAGCCAAGATGGGCCCTTCGAGCAGTGCTTC. Encoded protein: CASSQDGPFEQCF.

On this clonotype itself: A read error may explain this, as a much larger clone is one base away. The chain carries TRBV4-3 and TRBJ1-5, with D unclear. CDR3 length: 15 residues. Deletions cut 0 bases from V and 11 bases from J, with 17 bases between. Per germline, CDR1 LGHNA and CDR2 YSLEER. The CDR3, as DNA: TGCGCCAGCAGCCAAGATTGGGGAGGTTACCAGTCCCAGCATTTT. Protein: CASSQDWGGYQSQHF.

Concerning this clonotype: This could be a read error, since a much larger clone is one nucleotide away. V usage is TRBV5-1 and J usage is TRBJ2-5, with 7 bases that match TRBD2. V shed 0 bases and J 2 bases; nucleotides not matched to a gene: 10. From germline, CDR1 is SGHRS and CDR2 YFSETQ. The CDR3 runs 17 residues. The CDR3 DNA is TGCGCCAGCAGCTTGGCCAGGCTAGCGGACGGACAAGAGACCCAGTACTTC. Translated, it gives CASSLARLADGQETQYF.

This clonotype was seen repeatedly, ten times or more. CDR3 nucleotides: TGTGCCAGCAGTTACACCGGACAGGGAGAATCACCCCTCCACTTT. The encoded protein is CASSYTGQGESPLHF. V gene TRBV6-6 combines with J gene TRBJ1-6; TRBD1 matches 8 bases. The CDR3 runs to 15 residues. Unmatched junction bases numbered 7, after V lost 2 bases and J lost 10 bases. In germline, CDR1 is MNHNY, CDR2 SVGAGI (reference sequence).

Remarks on this clonotype: This may be a read error, as it is one base from a much larger clone. The rearrangement uses TRBV4-1 and TRBJ1-1; D remains unclear. The CDR3 consists of 15 residues. The germline V gene has CDR1 MGHRA and CDR2 YSYEKL. The CDR3 sequence: CASSRQASSNTEVFF. The CDR3 DNA sequence: TGCGCCAGCAGCCGACAAGCGAGCTCGAACACTGAAGTTTTCTTT.

This clonotype has ten or more counts. The gene calls are TRBV7-9 and TRBJ2-2, with D tentatively TRBD2 (6 bases). Looked up from germline, CDR1 is SEHNR and CDR2 is FQNEAQ (reference sequence). V gave up 1 base and J gave up 4 bases, with 10 bases separating them. The CDR3 consists of 15 residues. The CDR3, as DNA: TGTGCCAGCAGCTTAGTGCCCGGGGGCACCGGGGAGCTGTTTTTT. Its protein is CASSLVPGGTGELFF.

In its sample, this clonotype was seen many times. The chain couples TRBV4-1 to TRBJ2-7, with 8 bases aligning to TRBD1. This CDR3 spans 16 amino acids. Germline V gene data show CDR1 as MGHRA and CDR2 as YSYEKL. Unmatched junction bases numbered 11, after V lost 3 bases and J lost 4 bases. The CDR3 nucleotides are TGCGCCAGCAGCCAGGACAGGGCAGGGGAGGAGTACGAGCAGTACTTC. Its translation is CASSQDRAGEEYEQYF.

To note about this clonotype: The CDR3 does not close with the conserved phenylalanine or tryptophan, likely indicating a read error. The V call is TRBV5-1, the J call TRBJ2-7; no definite D call. Germline CDR1 SGHRS, CDR2 YFSETQ. V was shortened by 2 bases and J by 4 bases, with 7 bases between the two germline ends. The CDR3 has 12 residues. CDR3 region: CASSLVGYEQYS. The CDR3 DNA reads TGCGCCAGCAGCTTAGTGGGGTACGAGCAGTACTCC.

This clonotype was recorded at least ten times. The chain has TRBV4-3 and TRBJ1-1; D gene uncertain. Deletions cut 1 base from V and 1 base from J, with 10 bases between. This CDR3 has 15 residues. Germline CDR1 reads LGHNA; CDR2 reads YSLEER. CDR3 sequence (DNA): TGCGCCAGCAGCCAAGTGTTGGAGGCGAACACTGAAGCTTTCTTT. Its protein product is CASSQVLEANTEAFF.

The chain links TRBV14 to TRBJ2-1; D uncertain. V lost 0 bases, J lost 4 bases, and 7 bases lay in between. Germline CDR1 reads SGHDN; CDR2 reads FVKESK. The CDR3 is 14 residues long. CDR3 DNA: TGTGCCAGCAGCCAAGAAACGTATTACAATGAGCAGTTCTTC. Its protein is CASSQETYYNEQFF.

This chain joins TRBV29-1 and TRBJ2-1, with 7 bases aligning to TRBD2. Germline V gene sequence: CDR1 SQVTM, CDR2 ANQGSEA. The V gene end was trimmed by 2 bases and the J gene end by 3 bases; junction bases not matched to a gene: 4. The CDR3 is made up of 14 amino acids. CDR3 in DNA: TGCAGCGTTGAATCGTCGGGGGGCTACAATGAGCAGTTCTTC. Its translation: CSVESSGGYNEQFF.

The sample holds many counts of this clonotype. This sequence joins TRBV6-6 and TRBJ1-5; D is undetermined. This CDR3 comprises 13 residues. The germline gives CDR1 MNHNY, CDR2 SVGAGI (reference sequence). V was clipped by 7 bases and J by 5 bases, with 12 bases between them. The CDR3 bases are TGTGCCAGCAATAAACGGGCTGATCAGCCCCAGCATTTT. It specifies CASNKRADQPQHF.